The rows below give T cell receptor beta chains drawn from one sample of a study of T-cell reconstitution after alpha-beta-depleted transplantation in children. TCRdb called the PCR reads again in MiXCR, with one record for every CDR3 protein. The table lists roughly 590,000 distinct CDR3 sequences, around a sixth of them singletons. Specimen: PBMCs from the stem cell graft donor, collected from the stem cell graft. Source of these receptors: a human donor who donated a stem cell graft to a child with acute myeloid leukemia. CDR3s include the opening cysteine and the closing phenylalanine or tryptophan. D genes are given only for firm matches. Some rows have no size entry. The others give once, few or many, or a class for an expanded clone.

>few|TRBV10-2|12|NA|TRBJ1-2
CASTGSASGYTF
TGCGCCAGCACGGGGTCAGCGAGTGGCTACACCTTC
>NA|TRBV20-1|15|NA|TRBJ2-1
CSAYPGPLRRNEQFF
TGCAGTGCCTACCCGGGTCCTCTGCGACGCAATGAGCAGTTCTTC
>NA|TRBV28|13|NA|TRBJ2-4
CASRPMGPRIQYF
TGTGCCAGCCGCCCTATGGGGCCTCGTATTCAGTACTTC
>many|TRBV7-2|14|NA|TRBJ2-7
CATWGGAIQGEQYF
TGTGCCACCTGGGGGGGGGCCATTCAGGGAGAGCAGTACTTC
>many|TRBV30|13|TRBD1|TRBJ1-5
CAWSIRGHQPQHF
TGTGCCTGGAGCATCAGGGGGCATCAGCCCCAGCATTTT
>many|TRBV5-5|16|NA|TRBJ1-6
CASSWDGPGPYSPLHF
TGTGCCAGCAGCTGGGATGGACCGGGACCTTATTCACCCCTCCACTTT
>few|TRBV10-2|16|NA|TRBJ1-5
CASSESGRVGNRPQHF
TGCGCCAGCAGTGAGTCGGGACGAGTGGGTAATAGGCCCCAGCATTTT
>many|TRBV12-3/TRBV12-4|15|TRBD1|TRBJ1-6
CASTSQGLNNSPLHF
TGTGCCAGCACCTCACAGGGGCTTAACAATTCACCCCTCCACTTT
>NA|TRBV11-2|19|NA|TRBJ2-6
CASSPRLGTVPSGANVLTF
TGTGCCAGCAGCCCTCGATTAGGGACGGTCCCCTCTGGGGCCAACGTCCTGACTTTC
>NA|TRBV7-9|16|TRBD1|TRBJ1-4
CASSPGTGGTNEKLFF
TGTGCCAGCAGCCCCGGGACAGGGGGAACTAATGAAAAACTGTTTTTT
>NA|TRBV20-1|16|NA|TRBJ1-4
CSARDSGGGRNEKLFF
TGCAGTGCTAGAGATTCGGGGGGGGGGCGAAATGAAAAACTGTTTTTT
>few|TRBV27|17|NA|TRBJ2-7
CASSLSVPGVTSYEQYF
TGTGCCAGCAGTTTATCGGTTCCAGGGGTGACCTCCTACGAGCAGTACTTC
>few|TRBV30|14|NA|TRBJ1-2
CAWRGDRTNYGYTF
TGTGCCTGGAGGGGCGACAGGACTAACTATGGCTACACCTTC
>many|TRBV7-3|18|TRBD2|TRBJ2-1
CASSLTSGVPMSYNEQFF
TGTGCCAGCAGCTTAACTAGCGGGGTGCCCATGTCCTACAATGAGCAGTTCTTC
>many|TRBV29-1|12|NA|TRBJ1-2
CSVEDQVYGYTF
TGCAGCGTTGAAGATCAAGTCTATGGCTACACCTTC
>many|TRBV24-1|13|NA|TRBJ1-2
CATSADNHYGYTF
TGTGCCACCAGCGCAGACAACCACTATGGCTACACCTTC
>many|TRBV7-2|12|NA|TRBJ2-7
CASSQGLGEQYF
TGTGCCAGCAGCCAGGGTTTGGGGGAGCAGTACTTC
>many|TRBV5-5|13|NA|TRBJ1-2
CASSLRTNYGYTF
TGTGCCAGCAGCTTGAGGACTAACTATGGCTACACCTTC
>few|TRBV5-5|15|NA|TRBJ2-2
CASSLAAGPTGELFF
TGTGCCAGCAGCTTGGCGGCAGGGCCGACCGGGGAGCTGTTTTTT
>once|TRBV18|16|NA|TRBJ1-2
CASSPQKTGYSYGYTF
TGTGCCAGCTCACCACAAAAAACAGGATATTCCTATGGCTACACCTTC
>few|TRBV7-2|18|NA|TRBJ1-5
CASSLGQGKGSDNQPQHF
TGTGCCAGCAGCTTAGGGCAGGGAAAAGGATCGGACAATCAGCCCCAGCATTTT
>many|TRBV20-1|12|NA|TRBJ2-3
CSARTPADTQYF
TGCAGTGCTAGGACCCCCGCAGATACGCAGTATTTT
>many|TRBV12-3/TRBV12-4|13|NA|TRBJ2-3
CASSSRTTDTQYF
TGTGCCAGCAGCTCTAGGACCACAGATACGCAGTATTTT
>many|TRBV29-1|12|NA|TRBJ2-3
CSGDTLADTQYF
TGCAGCGGGGACACCTTGGCAGATACGCAGTATTTT
>NA|TRBV7-8|15|TRBD2|TRBJ2-5
CASSFSGGIQETQYF
TGTGCCAGCAGCTTCAGCGGGGGGATCCAAGAGACCCAGTACTTC